This is a list of T cell receptor beta chains from one sample in a study of control samples from healthy donors and cancer patients. Produced via immunoSEQ multiplex PCR; TCRdb's table is partial and in-frame only. The sample records around 100,000 clones, just over 85% being singletons. Material for sequencing was blood. The receptors originated from a man under 40 in good health. Each CDR3 is given with its conserved first and last residue. Each record gives: clone size, J gene, D gene, V gene, CDR3 protein, CDR3 DNA. A D gene is named only where the DNA matches it firmly. Part of the rows lack a size; the others show once, few, many or a class for expanded clones.

NA TRBJ2-5 TRBD1 TRBV11-3 CASSPNPGQGETQYF TGTGCCAGCAGCCCTAACCCCGGACAGGGAGAGACCCAGTACTTC
NA TRBJ2-7 NA TRBV15 CATSRTGTDLNYEQYF TGTGCCACCAGCAGAACCGGGACGGACCTTAACTACGAGCAGTACTTC
once TRBJ2-1 TRBD1 TRBV6-5 CASSRTGGVSEQFF TGTGCCAGCAGTCGGACAGGGGGGGTTTCTGAGCAGTTCTTC
NA TRBJ2-7 TRBD1 TRBV12-5 CASGLGTGVEQYF TGTGCTAGTGGTTTGGGGACAGGGGTCGAGCAGTACTTC
NA TRBJ2-7 TRBD2 TRBV4-1 CASSQDIVGTSGRYEQYF TGCGCCAGCAGCCAAGATATTGTAGGGACTAGCGGGAGGTACGAGCAGTACTTC
few TRBJ1-5 NA TRBV12-5 CASGLSASGTGPHSNQPQHF TGTGCTAGTGGTTTGTCCGCTTCAGGGACCGGACCCCATAGCAATCAGCCCCAGCATTTT
NA TRBJ1-3 NA TRBV5-6 CASSLLGDLSGNTIYF TGTGCCAGCAGCTTGCTTGGGGACCTCTCTGGAAACACCATATATTTT
few TRBJ1-2 TRBD1 TRBV7-2 CASRRDRRNYGYTF TGTGCCAGCAGGAGGGACAGGCGGAACTATGGCTACACCTTC
NA TRBJ2-5 TRBD1 TRBV9 CASSDTGAVQETQYF TGTGCCAGCAGCGACACAGGGGCGGTCCAAGAGACCCAGTACTTC
few TRBJ2-7 NA TRBV12-3/TRBV12-4 CASSSQGYEQYF TGTGCCAGCAGTTCACAGGGCTACGAGCAGTACTTC